One and the same sample provided the 16 T cell receptor beta chains below, sequenced in a study of blood T cell repertoires in COVID-19. Here immunoSEQ multiplex PCR was the method, and the copy in TCRdb shows in-frame clones only, minus some. Here the sample spans 120,000 to 150,000 clones, roughly 87% being singletons. The sample consisted of peripheral blood. Source of these receptors: a woman aged 45-60 years with acute or convalescent COVID-19.

The chain couples TRBV11-2 to TRBJ2-2, with TRBD2 matching 15 bases. CDR3 length equals 19 residues. V gave up 5 bases and J gave up 2 bases; unmatched junction bases: 9. Germline V gene lookup returns CDR1 SGHAT and CDR2 FQNNGV. The CDR3, as DNA: TGTGCCAGCAGCCTATATCTGGGACTAGCGGGGGGAAACACCGGGGAGCTGTTTTTT. It encodes CASSLYLGLAGGNTGELFF. The whole variable domain, remainder taken from reference TRBV11-2 and TRBJ2-2, is EAGVAQSPRYKIIEKRQSVAFWCNPISGHATLYWYQQILGQGPKLLIQFQNNGVVDDSQLPKDRFSAERLKGVDSTLKIQPAKLEDSAVYLCASSLYLGLAGGNTGELFFGEGSRLTVL.

V and J are TRBV11-1 and TRBJ2-7; 10 bases match TRBD2. The V gene's germline CDR1 is SGHAT and CDR2 FQDESV (reference sequence). Trimming took 4 bases from V and 4 from J; bases not matched to a gene: 4. The CDR3 is 14 amino acids. CDR3: CASSSRAGGYEQYF. The CDR3 region has the DNA TGTGCCAGCAGCTCCCGAGCGGGGGGGTACGAGCAGTACTTC. Full variable domain (rest looked up from reference TRBV11-1 and TRBJ2-7): EAEVAQSPRYKITEKSQAVAFWCDPISGHATLYWYRQILGQGPELLVQFQDESVVDDSQLPKDRFSAERLKGVDSTLKIQPAELGDSAMYLCASSSRAGGYEQYFGPGTRLTVT.

The count of this clone is one. The chain employs TRBV7-6 and TRBJ2-7, with D possibly TRBD1 on 8 matching bases. The CDR3 is 14 residues long. The ends were cut back, 8 bases at V and 2 bases at J, with 16 bases in the middle. Germline V gene lookup returns CDR1 SGHVS and CDR2 FNYEAQ. CDR3 in DNA: TGTGCCAGCTCAGGACAGGGACTAACCTACGAGCAGTACTTC. Translation: CASSGQGLTYEQYF.

The V and J genes are TRBV6-1 and TRBJ2-2, with 12 nucleotides matching TRBD2. Per germline, CDR1 MNHNS and CDR2 SASEGT. The CDR3 totals 16 residues. V was clipped by 3 bases and J by 4 bases; unmatched bases: 3. CDR3 nucleotides: TGTGCCAGCAGTGAGACTAGCGGGAGAGGCACCGGGGAGCTGTTTTTT. This encodes CASSETSGRGTGELFF.

This clone came up a few times. The chain uses TRBV5-1 and TRBJ2-3; 10 bases line up with TRBD1. Trimming removed 0 bases from V and 4 bases from J; junction bases left unmatched: 8. Germline-derived CDR1 and CDR2 are SGHRS and YFSETQ. This CDR3 has 17 amino acids. The CDR3 sequence is CASSLATWDRGADTQYF. Here the CDR3 DNA reads TGCGCCAGCAGCTTGGCCACCTGGGACAGGGGTGCAGATACGCAGTATTTT.

The rearrangement uses TRBV19 and TRBJ1-1, with TRBD1 matching over 7 bases. The CDR3 has 13 residues. The J segment lost 5 bases and the V segment lost 7 bases, leaving 7 bases of the junction unmatched. Germline V CDR1 and CDR2: LNHDA, SQIVND (reference sequence). DNA for the CDR3: TGTGCCAGTAAAACAGGGGTACAGACTGAAGCTTTCTTT. It codes for CASKTGVQTEAFF.

The rearrangement links TRBV2 to TRBJ2-7; a possible D gene is TRBD1 (5 bases). The V end was cut by 8 bases, the J end by 7 bases, with 15 bases between. Germline V gene sequence: CDR1 SNHLY, CDR2 FYNNEI. The CDR3 spans 12 residues. Written as DNA, the CDR3 is TGTGCCAGCCAACAGGACACTTATGAGCAGTACTTC. It codes for CASQQDTYEQYF.

The gene calls are TRBV27 and TRBJ2-7; 7 positions match TRBD1. V was clipped by 3 bases and J by 1 base; unmatched bases: 3. This CDR3 comprises 14 residues. CDR1 and CDR2 from the germline V gene are MNHEY and SMNVEV (reference sequence). The CDR3 DNA reads as TGTGCCAGCAGTTTTCGGGACAGTTCCTACGAGCAGTACTTC. Residues: CASSFRDSSYEQYF.

J is TRBJ2-7 and V is TRBV6-5; D unclear. Germline V gives CDR1 MNHEY, CDR2 SVGAGI. V lost 5 bases, J lost 3 bases, and 11 bases lay in between. The CDR3 runs 13 residues. The CDR3 reads CASSRGLHYEQYF. The DNA of the CDR3 is TGTGCCAGCAGTCGCGGTCTCCACTACGAGCAGTACTTC.

The chain uses TRBV11-2 and TRBJ1-5; maybe TRBD1 (6 bases). V lost 4 bases and J lost 4, with 11 bases in between. CDR1 and CDR2 (germline): SGHAT, FQNNGV. The CDR3 consists of 14 residues. Written as DNA, the CDR3 is TGTGCCAGCAGCTCGAGCACAGGGAATCAGCCCCAGCATTTT. It encodes CASSSSTGNQPQHF.

The genes are TRBV3-1 (or the pseudogene TRBV3-2) and TRBJ1-2; weak D call: TRBD1 (6 bases). Between the trimmed V and J ends, which lost 3 bases and 4 bases, there was a span of 9 bases. The germline gives CDR1 LGHDT, CDR2 YNNKEL (reference sequence). The CDR3 contains 13 residues. The chain's CDR3 is CASSQADSYGYTF. The CDR3 bases are TGTGCCAGCAGCCAGGCGGACAGCTATGGCTACACCTTC.

This chain links TRBV30 with TRBJ2-1; 13 bases are a match to TRBD2. Trimming at V came to 4 bases and at J to 6 bases, leaving 15 bases not matched to a gene. The CDR3 is 18 amino acids. The V gene's germline CDR1 is GTSNPN and CDR2 SVGIG (reference sequence). The CDR3 DNA reads as TGTGCCTGGACCATAAGGCGGACTAGCGGGAGTTATCGCAATGAGCAGTTCTTC. It is translated as CAWTIRRTSGSYRNEQFF.

This clone was observed a handful of times. This chain links TRBV27 with TRBJ1-1; 8 nucleotides line up with TRBD1. J was trimmed by 4 bases and V by 6 bases; bases with no gene match: 10. The CDR3 spans 15 residues. The germline CDR1 and CDR2 sequences are MNHEY and SMNVEV (reference sequence). CDR3 in DNA: TGTGCCAGCAGCCTGAATACAGGGGGTGCCACTGAAGCTTTCTTT. This gives the protein CASSLNTGGATEAFF.

The gene calls are TRBV2 and TRBJ1-3, with a weak D call TRBD1 (6 bases). This CDR3 has 16 amino acids. Germline lookup yields CDR1 SNHLY and CDR2 FYNNEI. Trimming shortened V by 1 base and J by 0 bases, and 10 bases separated the two germline ends. CDR3 DNA sequence: TGTGCCAGCAGTGAAGAGGGGGTCCCCTCTGGAAACACCATATATTTT. This translates into CASSEEGVPSGNTIYF.

The chain carries TRBV10-3 and TRBJ1-1, with D possibly TRBD1 on 5 matching bases. The CDR3 is 13 residues long. Germline V gene lookup returns CDR1 ENHRY and CDR2 SYGVKD. Trimming shortened V by 9 bases and J by 5 bases, and 16 bases separated the two germline ends. The CDR3 protein is CAIRPGPQTEAFF. CDR3 DNA: TGTGCCATTCGTCCAGGGCCCCAAACTGAAGCTTTCTTT.

The chain links TRBV9 to TRBJ2-3; possibly TRBD1 for D (6 bases). This CDR3 is built from 16 residues. The germline CDR1 and CDR2 sequences are SGDLS and YYNGEE. Trimming took off 0 bases at V and 7 bases at J, with 18 bases between the two ends. The CDR3, as DNA: TGTGCCAGCAGCGTAGGTCAGGGGATATCCTCTAATACGCAGTATTTT. Translated, it gives CASSVGQGISSNTQYF.